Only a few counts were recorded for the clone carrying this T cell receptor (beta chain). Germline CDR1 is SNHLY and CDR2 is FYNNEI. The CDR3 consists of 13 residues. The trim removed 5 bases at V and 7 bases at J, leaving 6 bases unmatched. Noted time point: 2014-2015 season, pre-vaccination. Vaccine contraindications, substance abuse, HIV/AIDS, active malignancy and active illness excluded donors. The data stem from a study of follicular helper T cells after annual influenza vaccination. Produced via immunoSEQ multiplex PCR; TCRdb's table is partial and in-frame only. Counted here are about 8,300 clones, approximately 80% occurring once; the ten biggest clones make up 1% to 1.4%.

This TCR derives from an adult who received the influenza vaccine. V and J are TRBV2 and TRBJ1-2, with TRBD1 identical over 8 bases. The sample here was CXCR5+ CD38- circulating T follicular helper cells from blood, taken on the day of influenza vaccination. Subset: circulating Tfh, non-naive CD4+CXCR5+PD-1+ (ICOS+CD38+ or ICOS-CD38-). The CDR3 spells CASSPNRGIGYTF. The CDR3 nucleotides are TGTGCCAGCAGTCCGAACAGGGGGATTGGCTACACCTTC. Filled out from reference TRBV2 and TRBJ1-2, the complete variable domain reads EPEVTQTPSHQVTQMGQEVILRCVPISNHLYFYWYRQILGQKVEFLVSFYNNEISEKSEIFDDQFSVERPDGSNFTLKIRSTKLEDSAMYFCASSPNRGIGYTFGSGTRLTVV.